A selection of T cell receptor beta chains follows, all from one sample in a study of T cell responses to AZD1222 COVID-19 vaccine. Measured with immunoSEQ multiplex PCR; TCRdb has only the in-frame clones, and not every one. Among more than 150,000 clones listed, around 90% were seen once. The sample here was peripheral blood, taken on day 0 of AZD1222 vaccination. The receptors come from an adult in good health. Each CDR3 is given with its conserved first and last residue. The D gene is left open where the match is weak. Clone size appears in some rows only: once, few, many, or a class for an expanded clone.

abundance,d_gene,v_gene,j_gene,CDR3aa,CDR3nt
-,-,TRBV6-5,TRBJ2-3,CASSPTPNTDTQYF,TGTGCCAGCAGCCCCACACCCAACACAGATACGCAGTATTTT
-,-,TRBV24-1,TRBJ1-6,CATSARNNSPLHF,TGTGCCACCAGTGCACGGAATAATTCACCCCTCCACTTT
-,-,TRBV20-1,TRBJ2-7,CSADNSYEQYF,TGCAGTGCGGACAATTCCTACGAGCAGTACTTC
-,-,TRBV3-1/TRBV3-2,TRBJ2-1,CASSHNRVGLQPYYNEQFF,TGTGCCAGCAGCCACAACCGAGTGGGACTCCAACCGTACTACAATGAGCAGTTCTTC
-,-,TRBV30,TRBJ1-5,CAWSGGGYNDQPQHF,TGTGCCTGGAGTGGGGGGGGATATAACGATCAGCCCCAGCATTTT
-,-,TRBV19,TRBJ1-4,CASSLRGGEKLFF,TGTGCCAGTAGTCTCCGAGGTGGTGAAAAACTGTTTTTT
once,-,TRBV7-3,TRBJ1-3,CASSLGNSGNTIYF,TGTGCCAGCAGCTTGGGGAACTCTGGAAACACCATATATTTT
once,TRBD2,TRBV6-5,TRBJ2-1,CASSYRTSGMGNEQFF,TGTGCCAGCAGTTACAGGACTAGCGGGATGGGTAATGAGCAGTTCTTC
-,-,TRBV30,TRBJ1-1,CAWGWMNTEAFF,TGTGCCTGGGGCTGGATGAACACTGAAGCTTTCTTT
-,TRBD1,TRBV7-2,TRBJ1-5,CASSLRDRGSQPQHF,TGTGCCAGCAGCTTAAGGGACAGGGGGTCTCAGCCCCAGCATTTT
few,-,TRBV11-1,TRBJ1-1,CASSLIEQRITEAFF,TGTGCCAGCAGCTTAATTGAACAGAGGATCACTGAAGCTTTCTTT
-,-,TRBV28,TRBJ1-1,CASSLGGDGRNTEAFF,TGTGCCAGCAGTTTGGGTGGTGACGGTAGGAACACTGAAGCTTTCTTT
-,TRBD1,TRBV9,TRBJ1-1,CASNEGTGQASGTEAFF,TGTGCCAGCAACGAGGGGACAGGTCAGGCTAGTGGAACTGAAGCTTTCTTT
-,-,TRBV6-5,TRBJ1-4,CASRWGEIGEKLFF,TGTGCCAGTAGGTGGGGCGAGATAGGTGAAAAACTGTTTTTT
-,-,TRBV2,TRBJ1-3,CASSAGAPGNTIYF,TGTGCCAGCAGCGCGGGGGCCCCTGGAAACACCATATATTTT
-,-,TRBV6-5,TRBJ2-7,CASSPNGGEQYF,TGTGCCAGCAGTCCCAATGGGGGCGAGCAGTACTTC
-,-,TRBV2,TRBJ2-1,CASRPGRPGDEQFF,TGTGCCAGCAGACCGGGACGGCCCGGGGATGAGCAGTTCTTC
-,-,TRBV9,TRBJ1-2,CASSPSEDRIGYTF,TGTGCCAGCAGCCCTAGTGAGGATCGGATTGGCTACACCTTC
-,TRBD2,TRBV5-6,TRBJ2-3,CASSLEAGGQKYTQYF,TGTGCCAGCAGCTTGGAAGCGGGGGGGCAAAAATATACGCAGTATTTT
-,TRBD1,TRBV2,TRBJ2-7,CASSTDRANYEQYF,TGTGCCAGCAGCACCGACAGGGCAAACTACGAGCAGTACTTC
-,TRBD1,TRBV5-3,TRBJ1-1,CARSTGGQRETEAFF,TGTGCCAGAAGTACAGGGGGCCAACGAGAAACTGAAGCTTTCTTT
-,TRBD2,TRBV2,TRBJ2-5,CASSVAGVGETQYF,TGTGCCAGCAGTGTTGCGGGAGTGGGGGAGACCCAGTACTTC
-,TRBD1,TRBV15,TRBJ2-7,CATSRGLTGTYEQYF,TGTGCCACCAGCAGAGGTCTGACAGGGACCTACGAGCAGTACTTC
-,TRBD1,TRBV6-5,TRBJ2-1,CASSYMGQGSDEQFF,TGTGCCAGCAGTTACATGGGACAGGGAAGTGATGAGCAGTTCTTC